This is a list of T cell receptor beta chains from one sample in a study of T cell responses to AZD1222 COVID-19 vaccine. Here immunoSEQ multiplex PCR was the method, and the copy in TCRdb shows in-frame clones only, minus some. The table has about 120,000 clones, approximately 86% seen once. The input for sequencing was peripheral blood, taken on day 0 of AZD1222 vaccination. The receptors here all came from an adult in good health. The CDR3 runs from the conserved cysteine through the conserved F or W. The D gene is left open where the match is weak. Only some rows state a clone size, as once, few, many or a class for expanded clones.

TGTGCCAGCAGTGAAGGGGCCGATACGGAAACAAATTCACCCCTCCACTTT	CASSEGADTETNSPLHF	NA	NA	TRBV2	TRBJ1-6
TGTGCCAGCAGTTTAGGGCAGCGAACCTTATCCTACGAGCAGTACTTC	CASSLGQRTLSYEQYF	NA	NA	TRBV28	TRBJ2-7
TGTGCCAGCAGTTTGCTTGAGACAGGGGGCCCCGGAAACACCATATATTTT	CASSLLETGGPGNTIYF	TRBD1	NA	TRBV28	TRBJ1-3
TGTGCCAGCAGTCGCGACTGGGCGGGGACCGGGGAGCTGTTTTTT	CASSRDWAGTGELFF	NA	NA	TRBV27	TRBJ2-2
TGTGCCACCCGGGAGGTGGGCCTCTCTGGAAACACCATATATTTT	CATREVGLSGNTIYF	NA	NA	TRBV24-1	TRBJ1-3
TGTGCCAGTAGTATAGGCGGGACTTATGAAAAACTGTTTTTT	CASSIGGTYEKLFF	NA	NA	TRBV19	TRBJ1-4
TGTGCCAGCAGTTTCCCCCAGGGAGGGAACACCGGGGAGCTGTTTTTT	CASSFPQGGNTGELFF	NA	NA	TRBV27	TRBJ2-2
TGTGCCAGCAGCAGGGACAGAAAGAACACTGAAGCTTTCTTT	CASSRDRKNTEAFF	TRBD1	once	TRBV5-6	TRBJ1-1
TGTGCCAGCAGAACAGGGGCAGTATTTTCACCCCTCCACTTT	CASRTGAVFSPLHF	TRBD1	NA	TRBV28	TRBJ1-6
TGTGCCAGTCACCCAGGGGCGCTTACAGATACGCAGTATTTT	CASHPGALTDTQYF	NA	NA	TRBV7-2	TRBJ2-3
TGTGCCAGCAGCCACCTAGAGGGACAGGGAGAAGCCGAGCAGTACTTC	CASSHLEGQGEAEQYF	TRBD1	NA	TRBV4-2	TRBJ2-7
TGTGCCAGCAGTTTATCCCCCCGATCGGATCAGCCCCAGCATTTT	CASSLSPRSDQPQHF	NA	NA	TRBV28	TRBJ1-5
TGTGCCATCAGTGACGGGGGGACTAGCGGTACCTACGAGCAGTACTTC	CAISDGGTSGTYEQYF	TRBD2	NA	TRBV10-3	TRBJ2-7
TGTGCCAGCAGCTTAGCGGGAGCCACGGGCGAGCAGTTCTTC	CASSLAGATGEQFF	TRBD2	NA	TRBV7-3	TRBJ2-1
TGTGCTAGCAGCCTTGGGACTAGCGGGAGTGATGAGCAGTTCTTC	CASSLGTSGSDEQFF	TRBD2	NA	TRBV7-7	TRBJ2-1
TGCGCCAGCAGCCTCCTCCCACTACAAGGTTATGGCTACACCTTC	CASSLLPLQGYGYTF	NA	few	TRBV5-1	TRBJ1-2
TGTGCCAGCAGTCGGCTAGGGGACAGAGGCCACTTT	CASSRLGDRGHF	TRBD1	NA	TRBV28	TRBJ1-6
TGTGCCAGCAGTTACCTGACTTCCGGGACCCCTTGGGGCTACACCTTC	CASSYLTSGTPWGYTF	NA	NA	TRBV6-5	TRBJ1-2
TGCGCCAGCAGCCACGCTACATCGGACGTAAGTGAAGCTTTCTTT	CASSHATSDVSEAFF	NA	NA	TRBV4-1	TRBJ1-1
TGTGCCAGCAGCTCCTCCGGGACAGGGGTAAATCAGTACTTC	CASSSSGTGVNQYF	TRBD1	NA	TRBV5-6	TRBJ2-4
TGTGCCAGCAGTCCACTCATCTATGGCTACACCTTC	CASSPLIYGYTF	NA	NA	TRBV28	TRBJ1-2
TGTGCCAGCAGTTTATTACTCCTATCAACAGGGACAGGCGCTTTTCCCTATAATTCACCCCTCCACTTT	CASSLLLLSTGTGAFPYNSPLHF	TRBD1	once	TRBV28	TRBJ1-6
TGTGCCAGCAGTTACACCGGGCAGACCCAGTACTTC	CASSYTGQTQYF	NA	NA	TRBV6-5	TRBJ2-5
TGTGCCAGCAGTTTATTAGGCGACAGCACCTACGAGCAGTACTTC	CASSLLGDSTYEQYF	NA	NA	TRBV28	TRBJ2-7
TGTGCCAGCAGTAGAGGGGGCACCCAGACTGAAGCTTTCTTT	CASSRGGTQTEAFF	TRBD1	NA	TRBV28	TRBJ1-1
TGTGCCAGCAGCCAAGATCGGGGCCGCCGGGGCACTGAAGCTTTCTTT	CASSQDRGRRGTEAFF	NA	NA	TRBV4-2	TRBJ1-1
TGTGCCAGCAGTTACACCACCGGGGAGCTGTTTTTT	CASSYTTGELFF	NA	once	TRBV6-5	TRBJ2-2
TGTGCCAGCAGCGCTTCACTAGCGACGAATAGCACAGATACGCAGTATTTT	CASSASLATNSTDTQYF	TRBD2	NA	TRBV9	TRBJ2-3
TGTGCCAGCAGCCAGGGCAGGGGGCTCTACAATGAGCAGTTCTTC	CASSQGRGLYNEQFF	TRBD1	NA	TRBV14	TRBJ2-1
TGCAGTGCTAGAGATCGGGTCGAGCAGTTCTTC	CSARDRVEQFF	NA	NA	TRBV20-1	TRBJ2-1
TGTGCCAGTAGAGATACAATTAACACTGAAGCTTTCTTT	CASRDTINTEAFF	NA	once	TRBV19	TRBJ1-1
TGTGCCAGTAGTAGGATCCGGCAGTCAAGCTCTGGGGCCAACGTCCTGACTTTC	CASSRIRQSSSGANVLTF	NA	NA	TRBV19	TRBJ2-6
TGTGCCAGCAGTCCGACAGTCTCTGGAAACACCATATATTTT	CASSPTVSGNTIYF	NA	NA	TRBV2	TRBJ1-3
TGTGCTTACGATTCGGGTGCACCCCTCCACTTT	CAYDSGAPLHF	NA	NA	TRBV30	TRBJ1-6
TGTGCCAGCAGTCCAGGACATCCCTACGAGCAGTACTTC	CASSPGHPYEQYF	NA	NA	TRBV12-3/TRBV12-4	TRBJ2-7
TGTGCCTGGAGTGCCTTTAGCACAGATAAGACGCAGTATTTT	CAWSAFSTDKTQYF	NA	NA	TRBV30	TRBJ2-3